The text below deals with one TCR beta chain. Its target is not known. Germline V gives CDR1 SEHNR, CDR2 FQNEAQ (reference sequence). The CDR3 contains 14 residues. V was trimmed by 0 bases and J by 3 bases, leaving 9 bases between them. The sample originates from a study of cytomegalovirus exposure and HLA in healthy donors. General study findings and limits: Rates of TCR association differed by HLA locus in a later analysis, with DRB1 highest and HLA-C lowest. More clonal expansion characterized HLA-associated TCR beta chains than equally common others in a later analysis.

PCR involved 60 Vbeta and 13 Jbeta primers. Sequencing used immunoSEQ multiplex PCR; TCRdb keeps in-frame clones, though not all of them. The sample lists over 100,000 clones, more than 75% occurring once. The V call is TRBV7-9, the J call TRBJ2-7, with D uncertain. Input material: PBMCs. This clonotype was sampled from a woman aged 45-60 years in good health and CMV-seropositive. CDR3: CASSLAGGHYEQYF. The DNA for the CDR3 is TGTGCCAGCAGCTTAGCAGGCGGCCACTACGAGCAGTACTTC.